This T cell receptor (beta chain) was obtained from a study of neurological immune-mediated disorders. This clonotype was observed at least ten times. In TCRdb, the 5' RACE reads were re-called with MiXCR into one record per CDR3 protein. The sample lists about 70,000 distinct CDR3 sequences, 2.5% to 4% occurring once. Germline CDR1 is DFQATT and CDR2 is SNEGSKA (reference sequence). V shed 3 bases and J 0 bases; nucleotides not matched to a gene: 9. The CDR3 contains 17 residues. The chain links TRBV20-1 to TRBJ1-5; the match to TRBD1 covers 9 bases. Specimen: PBMCs. This TCR derives from a woman between 50 and 59 years old with multiple sclerosis. The CDR3 loop is CSASRDRASYSNQPQHF. The CDR3 region has the DNA TGCAGTGCTAGCCGGGACAGGGCCTCCTATAGCAATCAGCCCCAGCATTTT.